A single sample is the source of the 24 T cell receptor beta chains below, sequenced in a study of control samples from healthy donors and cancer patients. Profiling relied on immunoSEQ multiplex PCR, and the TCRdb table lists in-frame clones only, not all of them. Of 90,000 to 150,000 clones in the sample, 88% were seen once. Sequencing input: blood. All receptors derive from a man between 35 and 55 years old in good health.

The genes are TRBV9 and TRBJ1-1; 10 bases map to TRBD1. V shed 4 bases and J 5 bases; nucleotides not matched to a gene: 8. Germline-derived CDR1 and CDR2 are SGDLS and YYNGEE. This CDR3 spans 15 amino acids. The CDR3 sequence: CASSYSGTGETEAFF. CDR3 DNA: TGTGCCAGCAGCTATTCCGGGACAGGGGAAACTGAAGCTTTCTTT.

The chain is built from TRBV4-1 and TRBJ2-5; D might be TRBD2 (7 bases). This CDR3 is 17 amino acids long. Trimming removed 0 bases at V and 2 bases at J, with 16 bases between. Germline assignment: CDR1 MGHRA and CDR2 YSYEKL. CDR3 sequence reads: CASSQDRGGRLQETQYF. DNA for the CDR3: TGCGCCAGCAGCCAAGATAGGGGGGGACGGTTACAAGAGACCCAGTACTTC.

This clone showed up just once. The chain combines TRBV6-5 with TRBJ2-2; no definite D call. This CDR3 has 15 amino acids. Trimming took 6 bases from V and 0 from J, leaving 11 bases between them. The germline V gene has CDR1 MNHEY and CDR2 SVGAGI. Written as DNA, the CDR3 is TGTGCCAGCAGCCCCGTGAGACCGAACACCGGGGAGCTGTTTTTT. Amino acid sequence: CASSPVRPNTGELFF.

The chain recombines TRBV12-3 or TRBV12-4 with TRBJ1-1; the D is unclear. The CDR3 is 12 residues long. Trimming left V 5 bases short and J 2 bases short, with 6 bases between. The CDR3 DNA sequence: TGTGCCAGCAGTGGGAGAAACACTGAAGCTTTCTTT. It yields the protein CASSGRNTEAFF.

CDR3 in amino acids: CASSQPGTAAYEQYF. The DNA of the CDR3 is TGCGCCAGCAGCCAACCCGGGACGGCGGCCTACGAGCAGTACTTC. The rearrangement uses TRBV4-1 and TRBJ2-7; D tentatively reads TRBD1 or TRBD2 (5 bases each). Germline lookup yields CDR1 MGHRA and CDR2 YSYEKL. V dropped 2 bases and J dropped 2 bases, with 13 bases sitting between them. This CDR3 region has 15 residues.

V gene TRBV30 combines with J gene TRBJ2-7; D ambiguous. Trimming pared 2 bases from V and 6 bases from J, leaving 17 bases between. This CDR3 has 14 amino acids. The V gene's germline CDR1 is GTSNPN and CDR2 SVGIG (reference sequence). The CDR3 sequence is CAWSLKALLGEQYF. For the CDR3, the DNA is TGTGCCTGGAGTTTAAAGGCCCTGCTTGGCGAGCAGTACTTC.

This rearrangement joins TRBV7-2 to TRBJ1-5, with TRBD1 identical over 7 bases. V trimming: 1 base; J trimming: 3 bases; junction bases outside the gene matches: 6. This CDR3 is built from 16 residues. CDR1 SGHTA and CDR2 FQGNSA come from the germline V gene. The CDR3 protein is CASSLVTGYDNQPQHF. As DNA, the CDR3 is TGTGCCAGCAGCTTAGTGACAGGGTATGACAATCAGCCCCAGCATTTT.

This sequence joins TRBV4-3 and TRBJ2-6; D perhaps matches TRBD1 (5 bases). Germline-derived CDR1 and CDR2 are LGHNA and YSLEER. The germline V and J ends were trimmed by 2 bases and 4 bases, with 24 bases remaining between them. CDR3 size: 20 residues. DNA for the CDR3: TGCGCCAGCAGCCAAACAGGCCCGGGCCCTGAGCTGGCCGGGGCCAACGTCCTGACTTTC. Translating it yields CASSQTGPGPELAGANVLTF.

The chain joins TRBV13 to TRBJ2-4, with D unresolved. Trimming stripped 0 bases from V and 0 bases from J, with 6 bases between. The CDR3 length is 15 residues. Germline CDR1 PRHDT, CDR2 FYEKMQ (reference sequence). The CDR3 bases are TGTGCCAGCAGCTTAGGGGGGTTAGCCAAAAACATTCAGTACTTC. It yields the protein CASSLGGLAKNIQYF.

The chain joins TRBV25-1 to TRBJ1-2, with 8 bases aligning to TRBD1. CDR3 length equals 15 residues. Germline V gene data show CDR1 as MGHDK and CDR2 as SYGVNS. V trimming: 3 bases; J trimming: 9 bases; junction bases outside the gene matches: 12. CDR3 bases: TGTGCCAGCAGTGATTCCGAGGGGACAGGCGATCGCTACACCTTC. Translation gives CASSDSEGTGDRYTF.

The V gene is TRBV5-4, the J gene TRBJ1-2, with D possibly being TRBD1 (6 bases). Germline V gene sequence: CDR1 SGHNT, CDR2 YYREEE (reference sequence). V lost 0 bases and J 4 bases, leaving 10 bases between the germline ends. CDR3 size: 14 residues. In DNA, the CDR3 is TGTGCCAGCAGCTTGGGGACAGAAGTCTATGGCTACACCTTC. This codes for CASSLGTEVYGYTF.

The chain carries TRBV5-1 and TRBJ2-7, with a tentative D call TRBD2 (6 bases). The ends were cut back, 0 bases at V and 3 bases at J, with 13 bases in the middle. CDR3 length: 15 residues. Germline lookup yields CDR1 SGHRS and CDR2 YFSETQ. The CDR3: CASSLGGASFYEQYF. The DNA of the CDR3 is TGCGCCAGCAGCTTGGGCGGGGCGTCTTTCTACGAGCAGTACTTC. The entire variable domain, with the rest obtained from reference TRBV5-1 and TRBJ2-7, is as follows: KAGVTQTPRYLIKTRGQQVTLSCSPISGHRSVSWYQQTPGQGLQFLFEYFSETQRNKGNFPGRFSGRQFSNSRSEMNVSTLELGDSALYLCASSLGGASFYEQYFGPGTRLTVT.

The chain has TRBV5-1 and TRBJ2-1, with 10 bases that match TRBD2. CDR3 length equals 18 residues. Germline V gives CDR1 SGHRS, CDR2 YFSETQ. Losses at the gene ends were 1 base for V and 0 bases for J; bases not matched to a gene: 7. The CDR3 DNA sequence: TGCGCCAGCAGCTTGAGTCTAGCGGGGGCCAGCTCCTACAATGAGCAGTTCTTC. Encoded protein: CASSLSLAGASSYNEQFF.

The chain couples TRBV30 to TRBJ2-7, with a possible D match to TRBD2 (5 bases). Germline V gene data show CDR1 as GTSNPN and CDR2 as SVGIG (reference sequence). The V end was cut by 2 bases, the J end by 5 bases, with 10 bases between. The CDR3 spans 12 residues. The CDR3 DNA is TGTGCCTGGAGTCAAGCGACTAACGAGCAGTACTTC. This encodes CAWSQATNEQYF.

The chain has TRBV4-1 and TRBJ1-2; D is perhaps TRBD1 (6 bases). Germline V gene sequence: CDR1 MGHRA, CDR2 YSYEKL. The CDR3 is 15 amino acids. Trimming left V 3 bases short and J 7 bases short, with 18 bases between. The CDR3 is CASSHGIQGRSGYTF. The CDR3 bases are TGCGCCAGCAGCCACGGAATACAGGGACGGAGTGGCTACACCTTC.

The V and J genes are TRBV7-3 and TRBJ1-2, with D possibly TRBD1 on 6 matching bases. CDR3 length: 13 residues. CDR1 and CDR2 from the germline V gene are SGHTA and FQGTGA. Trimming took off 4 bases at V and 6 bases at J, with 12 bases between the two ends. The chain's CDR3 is CASSSAGGNGYTF. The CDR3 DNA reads TGTGCCAGCAGCTCCGCCGGGGGCAATGGCTACACCTTC.

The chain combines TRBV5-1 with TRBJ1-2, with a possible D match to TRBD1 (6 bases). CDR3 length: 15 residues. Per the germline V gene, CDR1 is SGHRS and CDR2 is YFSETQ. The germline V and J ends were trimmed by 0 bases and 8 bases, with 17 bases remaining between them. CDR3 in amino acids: CASSLVGGQGGGYTF. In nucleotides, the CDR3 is TGCGCCAGCAGCTTGGTTGGGGGCCAAGGAGGAGGCTACACCTTC.

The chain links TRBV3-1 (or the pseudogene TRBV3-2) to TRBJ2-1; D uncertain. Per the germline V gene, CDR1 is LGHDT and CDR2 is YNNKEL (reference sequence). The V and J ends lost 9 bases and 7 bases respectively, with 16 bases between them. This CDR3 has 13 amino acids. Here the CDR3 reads CASQSTALNEQFF. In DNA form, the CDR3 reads TGTGCCAGTCAGAGTACAGCTTTGAATGAGCAGTTCTTC.

DNA for the CDR3: TGTGCCAGTAGTATCACAGGGAAACGGGATACGCAGTATTTT. It translates to CASSITGKRDTQYF. This chain uses TRBV19 with TRBJ2-3, with D possibly TRBD1 on 6 matching bases. CDR1 and CDR2 from the germline V gene are LNHDA and SQIVND (reference sequence). V lost 3 bases and J 6 bases, leaving 13 bases between the germline ends. This CDR3 has 14 residues.

The CDR3 is CASSEAGEVTEAFF. In DNA, the CDR3 is TGTGCCAGCAGTGAAGCGGGGGAGGTCACTGAAGCTTTCTTT. The chain links TRBV6-1 to TRBJ1-1, with a possible D match to TRBD1 (5 bases). This CDR3 comprises 14 residues. Trimming shortened V by 0 bases and J by 4 bases, and 9 bases separated the two germline ends. CDR1 is MNHNS, CDR2 SASEGT, per germline.

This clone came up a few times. The CDR3: CASTSGLSPLHF. Written as DNA, the CDR3 is TGTGCCAGCACCTCAGGACTTTCACCCCTCCACTTT. V gene TRBV12-3 or TRBV12-4 combines with J gene TRBJ1-6; no reliable D call. The length of the CDR3 is 12 residues. V lost 7 bases to trimming and J lost 9 bases, with 10 bases between them.

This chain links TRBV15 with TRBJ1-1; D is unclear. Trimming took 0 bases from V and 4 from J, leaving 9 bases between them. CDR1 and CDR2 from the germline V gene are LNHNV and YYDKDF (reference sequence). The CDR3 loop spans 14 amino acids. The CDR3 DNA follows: TGTGCCACCAGCAGAGATGACGGGAGCACTGAAGCTTTCTTT. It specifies CATSRDDGSTEAFF.

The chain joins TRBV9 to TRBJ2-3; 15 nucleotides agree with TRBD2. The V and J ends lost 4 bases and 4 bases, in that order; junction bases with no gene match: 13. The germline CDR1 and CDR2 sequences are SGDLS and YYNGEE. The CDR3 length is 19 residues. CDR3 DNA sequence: TGTGCCAGCAGCACGCCAGGGACTAGCGGGGGGTTCCAATCAGATACGCAGTATTTT. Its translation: CASSTPGTSGGFQSDTQYF.

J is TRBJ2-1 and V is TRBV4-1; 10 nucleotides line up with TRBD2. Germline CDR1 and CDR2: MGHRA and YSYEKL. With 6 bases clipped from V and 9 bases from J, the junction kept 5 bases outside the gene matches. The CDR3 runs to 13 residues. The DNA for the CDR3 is TGCGCCAGCAGTAGCGGGGGGCTTGGTGAGCAGTTCTTC. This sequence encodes CASSSGGLGEQFF.